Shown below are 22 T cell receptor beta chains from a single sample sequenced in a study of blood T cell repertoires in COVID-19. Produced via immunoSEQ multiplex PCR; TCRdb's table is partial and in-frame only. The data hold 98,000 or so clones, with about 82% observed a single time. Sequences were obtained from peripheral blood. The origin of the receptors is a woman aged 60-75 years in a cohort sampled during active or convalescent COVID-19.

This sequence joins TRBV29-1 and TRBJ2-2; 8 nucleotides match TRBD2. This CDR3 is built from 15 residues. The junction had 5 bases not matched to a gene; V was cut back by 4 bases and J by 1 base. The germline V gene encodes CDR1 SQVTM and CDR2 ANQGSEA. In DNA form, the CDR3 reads TGCAGCGTTGGAAATAGCGGGGTGAACACCGGGGAGCTGTTTTTT. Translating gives CSVGNSGVNTGELFF.

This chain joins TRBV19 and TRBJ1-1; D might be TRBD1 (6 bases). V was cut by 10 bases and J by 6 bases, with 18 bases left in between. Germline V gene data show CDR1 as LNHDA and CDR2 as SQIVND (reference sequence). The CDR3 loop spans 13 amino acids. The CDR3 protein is CATLRDTRAEAFF. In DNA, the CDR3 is TGTGCCACCCTCCGGGACACGCGCGCTGAAGCTTTCTTT. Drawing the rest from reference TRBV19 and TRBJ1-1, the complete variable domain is DGGITQSPKYLFRKEGQNVTLSCEQNLNHDAMYWYRQDPGQGLRLIYYSQIVNDFQKGDIAEGYSVSREKKESFPLTVTSAQKNPTAFYLCATLRDTRAEAFFGQGTRLTVV.

This chain's CDR3 is CASSVMTGGTEAFF. The CDR3 coding sequence is TGTGCCAGCAGCGTAATGACAGGGGGCACTGAAGCTTTCTTT. The V call is TRBV9, the J call TRBJ1-1, with TRBD1 matching over 9 bases. This CDR3 comprises 14 residues. V was pared by 1 base and J by 4 bases, with 2 bases of the junction left unmatched. The germline CDR1 and CDR2 sequences are SGDLS and YYNGEE.

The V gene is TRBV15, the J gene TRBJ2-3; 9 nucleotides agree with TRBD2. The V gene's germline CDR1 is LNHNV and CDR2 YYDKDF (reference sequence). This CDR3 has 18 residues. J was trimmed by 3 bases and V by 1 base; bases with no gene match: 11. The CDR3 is CATSRVQLAGVDTDTQYF. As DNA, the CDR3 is TGTGCCACCAGCAGAGTTCAGTTAGCGGGGGTCGATACAGATACGCAGTATTTT.

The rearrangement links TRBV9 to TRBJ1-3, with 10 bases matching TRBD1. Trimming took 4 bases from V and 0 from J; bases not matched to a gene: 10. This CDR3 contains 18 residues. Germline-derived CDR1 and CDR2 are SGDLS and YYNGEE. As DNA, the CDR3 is TGTGCCAGCAGCCCCCGGACAGGGGGTCTCTCCTCTGGAAACACCATATATTTT. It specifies CASSPRTGGLSSGNTIYF.

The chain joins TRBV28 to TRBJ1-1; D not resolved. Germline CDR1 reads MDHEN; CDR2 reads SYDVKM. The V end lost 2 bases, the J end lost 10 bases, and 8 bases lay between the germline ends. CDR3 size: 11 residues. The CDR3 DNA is TGTGCCAGCAGTTTAAAAGCGGGAGCTTTCTTT. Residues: CASSLKAGAFF. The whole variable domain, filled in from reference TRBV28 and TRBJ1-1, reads DVKVTQSSRYLVKRTGEKVFLECVQDMDHENMFWYRQDPGLGLRLIYFSYDVKMKEKGDIPEGYSVSREKKERFSLILESASTNQTSMYLCASSLKAGAFFGQGTRLTVV.

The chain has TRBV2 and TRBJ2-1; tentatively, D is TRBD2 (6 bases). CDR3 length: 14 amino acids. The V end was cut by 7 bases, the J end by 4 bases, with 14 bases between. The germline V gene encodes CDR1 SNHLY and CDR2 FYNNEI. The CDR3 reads CASKGDFGYNEQFF. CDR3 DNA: TGTGCCAGCAAAGGGGACTTCGGGTACAATGAGCAGTTCTTC.

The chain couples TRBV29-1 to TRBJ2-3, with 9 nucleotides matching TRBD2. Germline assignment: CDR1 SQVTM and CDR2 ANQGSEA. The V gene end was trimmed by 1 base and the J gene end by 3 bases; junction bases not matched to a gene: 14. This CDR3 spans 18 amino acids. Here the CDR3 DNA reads TGCAGCGTTGAAGGGGTCCGAGGAGCGGGGGGTGTAACAGATACGCAGTATTTT. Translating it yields CSVEGVRGAGGVTDTQYF.

The CDR3 loop is CASRPGGSYNEQFF. DNA of the CDR3: TGTGCCAGCAGACCCGGGGGCTCCTACAATGAGCAGTTCTTC. This chain connects TRBV6-1 to TRBJ2-1; a possible D gene is TRBD2 (6 bases). V gave up 6 bases and J gave up 0 bases, with 9 bases separating them. This CDR3 region has 14 residues. Germline V gene lookup returns CDR1 MNHNS and CDR2 SASEGT.

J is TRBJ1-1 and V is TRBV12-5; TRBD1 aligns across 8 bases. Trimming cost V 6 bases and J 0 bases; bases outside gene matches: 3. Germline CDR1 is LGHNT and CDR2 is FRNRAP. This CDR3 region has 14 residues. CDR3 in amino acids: CASGGQGVNTEAFF. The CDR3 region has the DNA TGTGCTAGTGGCGGACAGGGAGTGAACACTGAAGCTTTCTTT.

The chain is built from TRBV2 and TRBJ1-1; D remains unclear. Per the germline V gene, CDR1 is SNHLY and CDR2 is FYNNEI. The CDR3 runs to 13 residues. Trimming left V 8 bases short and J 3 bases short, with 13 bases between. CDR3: CASGKELDTEAFF. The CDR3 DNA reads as TGTGCCAGCGGAAAGGAGTTGGACACTGAAGCTTTCTTT.

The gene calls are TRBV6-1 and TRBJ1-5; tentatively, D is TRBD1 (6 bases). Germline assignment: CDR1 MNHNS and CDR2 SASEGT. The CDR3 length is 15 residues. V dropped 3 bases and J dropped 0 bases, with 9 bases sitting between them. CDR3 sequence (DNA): TGTGCCAGCAGTGAGACAGGTCTTAGCAATCAGCCCCAGCATTTT. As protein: CASSETGLSNQPQHF.

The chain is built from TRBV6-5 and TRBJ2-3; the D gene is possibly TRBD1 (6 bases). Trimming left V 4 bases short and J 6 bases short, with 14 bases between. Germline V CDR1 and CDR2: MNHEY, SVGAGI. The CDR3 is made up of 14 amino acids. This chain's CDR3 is CASSFRQVRDTQYF. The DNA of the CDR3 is TGTGCCAGCAGTTTTCGACAGGTTCGGGATACGCAGTATTTT.

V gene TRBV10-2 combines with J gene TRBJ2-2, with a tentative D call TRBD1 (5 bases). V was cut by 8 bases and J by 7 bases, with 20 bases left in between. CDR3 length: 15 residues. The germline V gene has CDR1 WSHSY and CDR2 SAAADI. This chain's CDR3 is CASLLDGRQGGELFF. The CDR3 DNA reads TGCGCCAGCCTATTGGATGGGCGTCAGGGCGGGGAGCTGTTTTTT.

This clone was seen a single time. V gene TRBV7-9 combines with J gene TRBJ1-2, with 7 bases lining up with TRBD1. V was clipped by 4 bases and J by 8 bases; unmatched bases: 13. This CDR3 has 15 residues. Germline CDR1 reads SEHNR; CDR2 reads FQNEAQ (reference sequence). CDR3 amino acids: CASSSAERGGGGYTF. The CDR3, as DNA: TGTGCCAGCAGCTCCGCCGAGCGCGGAGGGGGCGGCTACACCTTC.

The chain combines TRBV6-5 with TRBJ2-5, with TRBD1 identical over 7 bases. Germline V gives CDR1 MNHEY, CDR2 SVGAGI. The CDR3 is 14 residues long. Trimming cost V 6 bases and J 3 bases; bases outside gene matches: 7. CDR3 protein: CASRQNRGEETQYF. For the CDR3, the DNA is TGTGCCAGCAGACAGAACAGGGGCGAAGAGACCCAGTACTTC.

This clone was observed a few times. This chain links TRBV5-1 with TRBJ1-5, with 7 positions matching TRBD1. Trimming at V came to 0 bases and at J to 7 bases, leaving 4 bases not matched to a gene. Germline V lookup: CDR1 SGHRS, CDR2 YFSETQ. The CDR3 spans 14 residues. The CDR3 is CASSLAAGGQPQHF. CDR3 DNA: TGCGCCAGCAGCTTGGCGGCAGGGGGACAGCCCCAGCATTTT.

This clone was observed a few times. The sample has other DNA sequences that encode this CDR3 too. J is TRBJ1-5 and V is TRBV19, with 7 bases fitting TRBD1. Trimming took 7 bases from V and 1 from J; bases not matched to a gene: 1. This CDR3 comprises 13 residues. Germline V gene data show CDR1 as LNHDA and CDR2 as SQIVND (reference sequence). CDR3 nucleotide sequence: TGTGCCAGTACGGGACAGAGCAATCAGCCCCAGCATTTT. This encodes CASTGQSNQPQHF.

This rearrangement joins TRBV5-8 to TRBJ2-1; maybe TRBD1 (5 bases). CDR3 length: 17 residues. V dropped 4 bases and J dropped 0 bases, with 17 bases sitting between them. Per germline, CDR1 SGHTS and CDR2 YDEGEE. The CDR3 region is CASSQQGSWRSYNEQFF. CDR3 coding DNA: TGTGCCAGCAGCCAGCAGGGTAGTTGGCGCTCCTACAATGAGCAGTTCTTC.

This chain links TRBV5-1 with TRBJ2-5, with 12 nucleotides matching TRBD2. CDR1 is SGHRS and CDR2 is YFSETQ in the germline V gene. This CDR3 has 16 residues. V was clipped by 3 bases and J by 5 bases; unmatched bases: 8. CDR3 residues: CASSSGTSGFRETQYF. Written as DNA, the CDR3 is TGCGCCAGCAGCTCGGGGACTAGCGGGTTCCGGGAGACCCAGTACTTC.

The CDR3 DNA follows: TGCAGCGTTGGGACAGGGGGGGTATACAATGAGCAGTTCTTC. This gives the protein CSVGTGGVYNEQFF. The rearrangement links TRBV29-1 to TRBJ2-1, with TRBD1 identical over 10 bases. The CDR3 consists of 14 residues. Trimming cost V 4 bases and J 4 bases; bases outside gene matches: 4. CDR1 and CDR2 (germline): SQVTM, ANQGSEA.

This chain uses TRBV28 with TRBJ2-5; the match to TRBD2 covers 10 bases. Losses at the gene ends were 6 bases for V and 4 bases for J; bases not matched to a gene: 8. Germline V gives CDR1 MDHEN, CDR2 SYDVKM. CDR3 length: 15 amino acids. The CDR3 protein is CASSPLAGGGETQYF. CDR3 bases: TGTGCCAGCAGCCCATTAGCGGGAGGAGGAGAGACCCAGTACTTC.